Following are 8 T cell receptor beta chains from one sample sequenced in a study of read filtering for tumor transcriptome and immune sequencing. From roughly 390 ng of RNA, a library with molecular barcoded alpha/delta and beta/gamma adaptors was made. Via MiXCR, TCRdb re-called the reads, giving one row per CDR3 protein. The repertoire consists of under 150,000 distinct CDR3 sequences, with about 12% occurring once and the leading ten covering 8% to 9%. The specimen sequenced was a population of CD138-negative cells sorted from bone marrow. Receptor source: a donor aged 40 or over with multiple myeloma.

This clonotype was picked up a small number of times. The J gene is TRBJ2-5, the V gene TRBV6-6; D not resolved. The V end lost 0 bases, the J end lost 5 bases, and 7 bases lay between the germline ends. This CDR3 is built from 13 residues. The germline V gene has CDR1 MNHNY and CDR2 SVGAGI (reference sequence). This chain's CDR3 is CASSYSNGETQYF. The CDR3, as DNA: TGTGCCAGCAGTTACTCGAATGGGGAGACCCAGTACTTC.

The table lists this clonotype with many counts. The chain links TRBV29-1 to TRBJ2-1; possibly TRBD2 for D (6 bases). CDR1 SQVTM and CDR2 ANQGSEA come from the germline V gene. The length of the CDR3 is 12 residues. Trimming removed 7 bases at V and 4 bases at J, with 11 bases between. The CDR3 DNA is TGCAGCGCACCCGGGAGATACAATGAGCAGTTCTTC. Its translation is CSAPGRYNEQFF.

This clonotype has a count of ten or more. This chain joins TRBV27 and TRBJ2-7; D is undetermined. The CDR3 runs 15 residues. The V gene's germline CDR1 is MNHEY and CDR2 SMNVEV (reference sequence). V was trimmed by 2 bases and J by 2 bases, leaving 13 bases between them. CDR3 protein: CASSLNGPRPYEQYF. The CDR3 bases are TGTGCCAGCAGTTTAAACGGGCCGCGTCCCTACGAGCAGTACTTC.

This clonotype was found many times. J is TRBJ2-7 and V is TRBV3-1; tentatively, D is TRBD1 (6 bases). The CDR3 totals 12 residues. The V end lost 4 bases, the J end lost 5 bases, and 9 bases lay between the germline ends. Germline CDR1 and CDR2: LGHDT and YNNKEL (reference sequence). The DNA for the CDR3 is TGTGCCAGCAGCCCTCAGGGGCACGAGCAGTACTTC. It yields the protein CASSPQGHEQYF.

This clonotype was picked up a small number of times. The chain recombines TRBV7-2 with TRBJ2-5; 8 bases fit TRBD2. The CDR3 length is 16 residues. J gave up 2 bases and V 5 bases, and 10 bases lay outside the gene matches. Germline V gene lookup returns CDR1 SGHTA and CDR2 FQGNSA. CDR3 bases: TGTGCCAGCAGCCAGAGGCCGACTAGCGAGCAAGAGACCCAGTACTTC. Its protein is CASSQRPTSEQETQYF.

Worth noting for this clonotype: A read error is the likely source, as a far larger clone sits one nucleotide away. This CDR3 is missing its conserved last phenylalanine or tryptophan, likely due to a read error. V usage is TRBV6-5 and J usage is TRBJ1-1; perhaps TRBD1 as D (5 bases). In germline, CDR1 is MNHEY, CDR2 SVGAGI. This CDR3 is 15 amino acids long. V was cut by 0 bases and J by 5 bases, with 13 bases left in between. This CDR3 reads CASSYSAVGGTEAFS. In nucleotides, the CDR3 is TGTGCCAGCAGTTACTCGGCGGTGGGGGGAACTGAAGCTTTCTCT.

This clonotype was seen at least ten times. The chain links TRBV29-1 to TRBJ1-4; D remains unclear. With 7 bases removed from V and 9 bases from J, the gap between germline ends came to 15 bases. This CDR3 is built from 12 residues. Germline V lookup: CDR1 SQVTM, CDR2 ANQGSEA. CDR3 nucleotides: TGCAGCGGGCTACTGGGCGGTCAAAAACTGTTTTTT. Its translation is CSGLLGGQKLFF. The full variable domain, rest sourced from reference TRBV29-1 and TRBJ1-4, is SAVISQKPSRDICQRGTSLTIQCQVDSQVTMMFWYRQQPGQSLTLIATANQGSEATYESGFVIDKFPISRPNLTFSTLTVSNMSPEDSSIYLCSGLLGGQKLFFGSGTQLSVL.

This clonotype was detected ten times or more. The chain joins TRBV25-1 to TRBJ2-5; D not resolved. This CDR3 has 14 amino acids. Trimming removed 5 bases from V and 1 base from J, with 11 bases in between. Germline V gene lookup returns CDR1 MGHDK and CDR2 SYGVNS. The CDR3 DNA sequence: TGTGCCAGCAGTATCCCCGGCAGCCAAGAGACCCAGTACTTC. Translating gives CASSIPGSQETQYF.